The rows below give T cell receptor beta chains drawn from one sample of a study of T cell repertoires in cytomegalovirus infection. One entry per CDR3 protein results from TCRdb running MiXCR on the reads. Of around 210,000 distinct CDR3 sequences in the sample, around 6.4% were seen once. The sequenced sample consisted of PBMCs. These receptors came from a human donor in good health (CMV status not recorded). Some clones in this sample may be carry-over from other donors' samples. The CDR3 runs from the conserved cysteine through the conserved F or W. The order of the fields is V gene, J gene, clone size, D gene, CDR3 protein, CDR3 DNA. D genes are given only for firm matches. Clone size is given for some rows only: seen once, a few or many times, or a class if the clone is expanded.

V: TRBV5-1
J: TRBJ2-2
size: many
D: TRBD1
CDR3: CASRDRDTTGELFF
DNA: TGCGCCAGCCGGGACAGGGATACCACCGGGGAGCTGTTTTTT

V: TRBV4-2
J: TRBJ1-1
size: many
D: TRBD1
CDR3: CASSPQGSSEAFF
DNA: TGTGCCAGCAGCCCACAGGGGTCGTCTGAAGCTTTCTTT

V: TRBV2
J: TRBJ2-5
size: -
D: -
CDR3: CASREVDYF
DNA: TGTGCCAGCAGAGAGGTGGACTACTTC

V: TRBV14
J: TRBJ1-3
size: many
D: -
CDR3: CASSQDLRAGNTIYF
DNA: TGTGCCAGCAGCCAAGATCTCAGGGCTGGAAACACCATATATTTT

V: TRBV20-1
J: TRBJ1-5
size: -
D: -
CDR3: CSDREGNFLNQPQHF
DNA: TGCAGTGATAGAGAGGGGAACTTCCTCAATCAGCCCCAGCATTTT

V: TRBV2
J: TRBJ2-1
size: many
D: -
CDR3: CASRERQQFF
DNA: TGTGCCAGCAGGGAAAGACAGCAGTTCTTC

V: TRBV20-1
J: TRBJ1-6
size: few
D: -
CDR3: CSASDIGAVGSPLHF
DNA: TGCAGTGCTAGTGACATAGGGGCCGTAGGTTCACCCCTCCACTTT

V: TRBV27
J: TRBJ2-1
size: many
D: -
CDR3: CASISEGAGSHEQFF
DNA: TGTGCCAGCATATCGGAGGGGGCGGGAAGCCATGAGCAGTTCTTC

V: TRBV29-1
J: TRBJ2-7
size: -
D: -
CDR3: CSVDGTPYEQYF
DNA: TGCAGCGTGGACGGGACCCCCTACGAGCAGTACTTC

V: TRBV7-2
J: TRBJ2-5
size: many
D: TRBD2
CDR3: CASSYQRGAGETQYF
DNA: TGTGCCAGCAGCTACCAGCGGGGCGCCGGGGAGACCCAGTACTTC